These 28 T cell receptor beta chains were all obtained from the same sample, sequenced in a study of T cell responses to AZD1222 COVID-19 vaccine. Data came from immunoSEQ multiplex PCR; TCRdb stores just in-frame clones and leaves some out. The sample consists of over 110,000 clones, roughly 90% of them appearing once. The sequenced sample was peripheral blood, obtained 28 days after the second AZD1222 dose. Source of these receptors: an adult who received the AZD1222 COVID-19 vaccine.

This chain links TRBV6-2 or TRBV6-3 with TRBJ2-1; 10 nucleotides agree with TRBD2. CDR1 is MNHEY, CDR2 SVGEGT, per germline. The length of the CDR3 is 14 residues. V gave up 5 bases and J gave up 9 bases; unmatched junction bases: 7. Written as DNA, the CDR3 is TGTGCCAGCAGTCGAGCGGGGGGGAACGGTGAGCAGTTCTTC. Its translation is CASSRAGGNGEQFF.

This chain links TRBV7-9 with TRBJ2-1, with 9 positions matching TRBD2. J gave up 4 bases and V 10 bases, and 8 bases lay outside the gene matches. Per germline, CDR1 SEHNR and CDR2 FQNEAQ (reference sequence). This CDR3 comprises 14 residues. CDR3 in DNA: TGTGCCATTGAGCGGGGGGCTCTATACAATGAGCAGTTCTTC. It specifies CAIERGALYNEQFF.

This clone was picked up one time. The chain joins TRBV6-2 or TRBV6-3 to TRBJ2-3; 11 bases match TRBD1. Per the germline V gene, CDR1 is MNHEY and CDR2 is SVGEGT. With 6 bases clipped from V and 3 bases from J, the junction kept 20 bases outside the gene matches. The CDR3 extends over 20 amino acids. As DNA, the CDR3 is TGTGCCAGCAGCCGGAACTACCGGGACAGGGGGGCCCGGACTACAGATACGCAGTATTTT. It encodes CASSRNYRDRGARTTDTQYF.

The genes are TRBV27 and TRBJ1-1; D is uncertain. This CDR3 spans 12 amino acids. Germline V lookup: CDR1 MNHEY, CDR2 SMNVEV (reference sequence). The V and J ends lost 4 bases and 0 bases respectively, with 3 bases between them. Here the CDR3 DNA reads TGTGCCAGCAGTTCCGTGAACACTGAAGCTTTCTTT. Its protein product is CASSSVNTEAFF.

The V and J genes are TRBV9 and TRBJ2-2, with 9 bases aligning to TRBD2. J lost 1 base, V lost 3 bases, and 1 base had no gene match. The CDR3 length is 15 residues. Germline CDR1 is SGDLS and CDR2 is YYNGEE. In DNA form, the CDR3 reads TGTGCCAGCAGCGGTAGCGGGAGGAACACCGGGGAGCTGTTTTTT. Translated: CASSGSGRNTGELFF.

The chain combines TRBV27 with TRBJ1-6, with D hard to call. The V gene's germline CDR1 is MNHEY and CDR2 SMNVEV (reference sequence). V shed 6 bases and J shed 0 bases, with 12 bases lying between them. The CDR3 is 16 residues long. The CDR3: CASRPWASSYNSPLHF. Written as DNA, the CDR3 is TGTGCCAGCAGACCCTGGGCGAGCTCCTATAATTCACCCCTCCACTTT.

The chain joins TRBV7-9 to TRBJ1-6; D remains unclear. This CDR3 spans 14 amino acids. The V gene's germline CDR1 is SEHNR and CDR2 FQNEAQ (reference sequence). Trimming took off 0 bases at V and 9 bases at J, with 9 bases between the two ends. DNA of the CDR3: TGTGCCAGCAGCTTAGCAGGTGAACGTTCACCCCTCCACTTT. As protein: CASSLAGERSPLHF.

The DNA of the CDR3 is TGTGCCAGTAGCCCCGACATGGCACCCGGGGAGCTGTTTTTT. Its protein product is CASSPDMAPGELFF. The V gene is TRBV19, the J gene TRBJ2-2; D is unresolved. The V and J ends lost 6 bases and 6 bases respectively, with 14 bases between them. This CDR3 contains 14 residues. Germline values: CDR1 LNHDA, CDR2 SQIVND (reference sequence). Full variable domain (remainder filled in from reference TRBV19 and TRBJ2-2): DGGITQSPKYLFRKEGQNVTLSCEQNLNHDAMYWYRQDPGQGLRLIYYSQIVNDFQKGDIAEGYSVSREKKESFPLTVTSAQKNPTAFYLCASSPDMAPGELFFGEGSRLTVL.

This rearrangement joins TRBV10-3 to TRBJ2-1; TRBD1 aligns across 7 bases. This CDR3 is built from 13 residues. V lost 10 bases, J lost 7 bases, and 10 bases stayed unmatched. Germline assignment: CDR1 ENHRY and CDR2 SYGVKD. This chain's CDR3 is CATRDSLSNEQFF. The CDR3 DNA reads TGTGCCACCCGGGACAGCCTCTCGAATGAGCAGTTCTTC.

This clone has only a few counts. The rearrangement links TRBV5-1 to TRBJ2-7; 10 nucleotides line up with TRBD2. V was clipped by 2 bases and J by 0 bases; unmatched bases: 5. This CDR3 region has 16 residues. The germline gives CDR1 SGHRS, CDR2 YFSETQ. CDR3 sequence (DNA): TGCGCCAGCAGCTTAAGGACTAGCGGAGACTCCTACGAGCAGTACTTC. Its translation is CASSLRTSGDSYEQYF.

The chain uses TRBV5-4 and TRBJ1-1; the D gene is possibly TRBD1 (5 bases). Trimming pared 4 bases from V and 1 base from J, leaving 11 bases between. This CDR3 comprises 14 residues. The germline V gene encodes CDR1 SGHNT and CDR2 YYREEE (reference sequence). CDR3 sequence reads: CASSPLGENTEAFF. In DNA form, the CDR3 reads TGTGCCAGCAGCCCCCTGGGGGAGAACACTGAAGCTTTCTTT.

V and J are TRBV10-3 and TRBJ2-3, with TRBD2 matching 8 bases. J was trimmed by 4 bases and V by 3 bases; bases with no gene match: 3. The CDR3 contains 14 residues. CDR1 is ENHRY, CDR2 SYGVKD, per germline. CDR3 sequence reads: CAISEREGPDTQYF. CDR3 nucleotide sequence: TGTGCCATCAGTGAACGGGAGGGCCCAGATACGCAGTATTTT.

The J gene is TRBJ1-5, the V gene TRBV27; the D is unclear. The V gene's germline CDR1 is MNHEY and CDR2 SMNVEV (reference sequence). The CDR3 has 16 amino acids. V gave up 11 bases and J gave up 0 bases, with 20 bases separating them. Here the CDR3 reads CASFRLSRYSNQPQHF. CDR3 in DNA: TGTGCCTCCTTCCGACTCTCCCGATATAGCAATCAGCCCCAGCATTTT.

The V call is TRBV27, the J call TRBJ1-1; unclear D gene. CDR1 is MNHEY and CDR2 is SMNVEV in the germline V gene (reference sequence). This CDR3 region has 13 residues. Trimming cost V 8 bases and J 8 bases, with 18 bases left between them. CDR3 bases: TGTGCCAGCCGTGAGGACGGGGTCCGGGAAGCTTTCTTT. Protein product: CASREDGVREAFF.

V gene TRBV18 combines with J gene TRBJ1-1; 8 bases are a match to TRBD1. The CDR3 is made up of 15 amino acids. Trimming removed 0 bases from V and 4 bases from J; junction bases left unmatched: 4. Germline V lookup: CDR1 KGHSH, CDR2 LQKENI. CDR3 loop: CASSPPTGESTEAFF. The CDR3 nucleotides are TGTGCCAGCTCACCACCGACAGGGGAAAGCACTGAAGCTTTCTTT.

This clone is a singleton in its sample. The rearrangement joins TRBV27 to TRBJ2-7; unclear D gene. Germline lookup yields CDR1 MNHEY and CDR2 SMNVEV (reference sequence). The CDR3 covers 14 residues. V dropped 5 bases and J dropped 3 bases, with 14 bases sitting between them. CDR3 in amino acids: CASSPSGPFYEQYF. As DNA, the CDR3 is TGTGCCAGCAGTCCTAGTGGACCATTCTACGAGCAGTACTTC.

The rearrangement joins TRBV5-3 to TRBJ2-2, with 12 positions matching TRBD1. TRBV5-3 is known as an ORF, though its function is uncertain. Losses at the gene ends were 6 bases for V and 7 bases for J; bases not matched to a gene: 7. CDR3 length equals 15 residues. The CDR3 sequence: CARTTGTGGFGELFF. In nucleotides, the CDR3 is TGTGCCAGAACCACCGGGACAGGGGGCTTCGGGGAGCTGTTTTTT.

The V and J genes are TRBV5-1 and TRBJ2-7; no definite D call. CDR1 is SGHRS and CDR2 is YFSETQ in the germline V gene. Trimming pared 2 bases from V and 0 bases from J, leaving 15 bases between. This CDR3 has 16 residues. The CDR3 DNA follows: TGCGCCAGCAGCTTCTCGGTATATCAGAGCTCCTACGAGCAGTACTTC. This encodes CASSFSVYQSSYEQYF.

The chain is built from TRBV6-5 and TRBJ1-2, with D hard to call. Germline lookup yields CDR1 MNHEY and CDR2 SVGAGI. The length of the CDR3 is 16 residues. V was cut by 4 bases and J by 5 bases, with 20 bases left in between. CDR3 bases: TGTGCCAGCAGTTCACGCCCGGGAAGGAAGAAGTATGGCTACACCTTC. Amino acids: CASSSRPGRKKYGYTF.

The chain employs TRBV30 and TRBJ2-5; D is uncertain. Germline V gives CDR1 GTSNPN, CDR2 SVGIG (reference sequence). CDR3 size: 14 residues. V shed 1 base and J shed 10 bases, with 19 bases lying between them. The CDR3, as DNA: TGTGCCTGGAGTGGGTCTGGCAGGAGTTCGGTCCAGTACTTC. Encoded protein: CAWSGSGRSSVQYF.

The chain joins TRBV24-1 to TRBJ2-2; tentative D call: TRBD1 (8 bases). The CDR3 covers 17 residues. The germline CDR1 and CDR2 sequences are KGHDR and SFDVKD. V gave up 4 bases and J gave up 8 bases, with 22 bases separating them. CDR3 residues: CATSESDRGGFTGELFF. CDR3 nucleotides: TGTGCCACCAGTGAATCTGACAGGGGAGGGTTCACGGGGGAGCTGTTTTTT.

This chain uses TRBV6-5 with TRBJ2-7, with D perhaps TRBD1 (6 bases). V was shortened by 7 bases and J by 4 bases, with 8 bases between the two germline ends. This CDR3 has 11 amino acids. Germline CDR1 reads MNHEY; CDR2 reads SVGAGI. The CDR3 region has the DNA TGTGCCAGCAAAGGACAGTACGAGCAGTACGTC. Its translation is CASKGQYEQYV.

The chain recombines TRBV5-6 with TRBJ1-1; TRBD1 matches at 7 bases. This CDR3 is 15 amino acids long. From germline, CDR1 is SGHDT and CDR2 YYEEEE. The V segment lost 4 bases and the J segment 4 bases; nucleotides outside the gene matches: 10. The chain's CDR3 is CASSPVMTGTTEAFF. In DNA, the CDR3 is TGTGCCAGCAGCCCGGTGATGACAGGGACCACTGAAGCTTTCTTT. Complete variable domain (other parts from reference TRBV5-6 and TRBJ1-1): DAGVTQSPTHLIKTRGQQVTLRCSPKSGHDTVSWYQQALGQGPQFIFQYYEEEERQRGNFPDRFSGHQFPNYSSELNVNALLLGDSALYLCASSPVMTGTTEAFFGQGTRLTVV.

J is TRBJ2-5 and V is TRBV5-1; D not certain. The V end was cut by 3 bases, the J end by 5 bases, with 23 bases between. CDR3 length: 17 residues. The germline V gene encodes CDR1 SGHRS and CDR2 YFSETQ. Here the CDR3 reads CASSSPGASWGGETQYF. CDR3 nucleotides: TGCGCCAGCAGCTCCCCTGGCGCCTCATGGGGTGGCGAGACCCAGTACTTC.

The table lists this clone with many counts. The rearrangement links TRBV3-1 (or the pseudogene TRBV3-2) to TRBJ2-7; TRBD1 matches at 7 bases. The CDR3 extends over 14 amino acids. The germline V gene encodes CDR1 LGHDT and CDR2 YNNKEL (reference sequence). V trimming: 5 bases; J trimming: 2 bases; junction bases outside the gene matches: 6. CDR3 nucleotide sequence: TGTGCCAGCAGCACTACCGGGACAGCCTACGAGCAGTACTTC. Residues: CASSTTGTAYEQYF.

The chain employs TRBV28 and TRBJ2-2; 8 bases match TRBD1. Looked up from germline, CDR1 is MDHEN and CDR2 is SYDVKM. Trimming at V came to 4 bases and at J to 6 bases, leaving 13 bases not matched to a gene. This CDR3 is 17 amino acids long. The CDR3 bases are TGTGCCAGCAGTTCCCCCACCGGGACAGGACGGGCCGGGGAGCTGTTTTTT. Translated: CASSSPTGTGRAGELFF.

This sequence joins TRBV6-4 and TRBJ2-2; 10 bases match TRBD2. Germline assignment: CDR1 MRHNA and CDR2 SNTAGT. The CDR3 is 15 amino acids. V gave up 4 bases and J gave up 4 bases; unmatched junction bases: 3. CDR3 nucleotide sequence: TGTGCCAGCAGTGCACTAGCGGGAATCACCGGGGAGCTGTTTTTT. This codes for CASSALAGITGELFF.

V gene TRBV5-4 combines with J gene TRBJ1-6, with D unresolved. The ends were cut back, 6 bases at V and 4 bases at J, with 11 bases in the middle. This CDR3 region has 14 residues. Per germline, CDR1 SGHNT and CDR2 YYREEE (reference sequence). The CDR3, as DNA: TGTGCCAGCAACTTCGCCGGTTATAATTCACCCCTCCACTTT. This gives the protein CASNFAGYNSPLHF.